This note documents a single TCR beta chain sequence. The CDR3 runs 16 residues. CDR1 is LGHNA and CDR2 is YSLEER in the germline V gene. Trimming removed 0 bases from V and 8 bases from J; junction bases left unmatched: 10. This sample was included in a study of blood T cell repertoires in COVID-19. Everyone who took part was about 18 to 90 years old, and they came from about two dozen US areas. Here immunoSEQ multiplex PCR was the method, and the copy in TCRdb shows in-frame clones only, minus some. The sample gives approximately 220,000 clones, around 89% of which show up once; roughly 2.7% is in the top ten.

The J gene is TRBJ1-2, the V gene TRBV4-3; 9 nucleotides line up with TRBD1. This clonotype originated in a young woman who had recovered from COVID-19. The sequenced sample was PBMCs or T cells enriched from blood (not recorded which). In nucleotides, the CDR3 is TGCGCCAGCAGCCAAGATATGAGGACAGGGGCGCGAGGCTACACCTTC. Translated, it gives CASSQDMRTGARGYTF.